This T cell receptor beta chain originates from a study of identical twins. MiXCR, applied by TCRdb to the 5' RACE reads, yields one record per CDR3 protein. The sample records 200,000 to 250,000 distinct CDR3 sequences, about 7% being singletons. Study outcomes and limitations: Insertions were reduced in abundant cord blood beta clonotypes but not in memory repertoires.

CDR3 length: 15 amino acids. Every sampled donor was Caucasian and healthy. Note on this clonotype: What it binds is unknown.

These data are also associated with another study on yellow fever vaccine responses in identical twins.

This sequence was found in a woman between 18 and 30 years old in good health. The chain has TRBV21-1 and TRBJ2-5; the table gives TRBD1 as D, unverified against the DNA. TRBV21-1 is reported as a pseudogene. The sequenced sample was memory (CD45RO+) T cells sorted from blood. Written as DNA, the CDR3 is TGTGCCAGCAGCAAGGGGCCAGGGCACGCGGAGACCCAGTACTTC. Protein: CASSKGPGHAETQYF.